A single sample gave rise to the 20 T cell receptor beta chains below, sequenced in a study of blood T cells in healthy people across ages. With a J-beta primer mix and a sample-barcoded 5' primer, a second PCR ran roughly 6 to 11 cycles. Using its own MiXCR run on the 5' RACE reads, TCRdb lists one record per CDR3 protein. The data contain hundreds of thousands of distinct CDR3 sequences, about 25% of them singletons. In addition, the sample was reused for a study of T cells of mothers and their children.

Material for sequencing was blood. These receptors originate from a boy under 18 in good health.

This clonotype was observed a handful of times. This chain joins TRBV20-1 and TRBJ2-3; D is uncertain. In germline, CDR1 is DFQATT, CDR2 SNEGSKA (reference sequence). The CDR3 has 12 residues. The germline V and J ends were trimmed by 3 bases and 0 bases, with 4 bases remaining between them. CDR3 bases: TGCAGTGCTAGCGACAGCACAGATACGCAGTATTTT. Residues: CSASDSTDTQYF.

The chain joins TRBV27 to TRBJ2-1; 7 nucleotides match TRBD2. The CDR3 contains 15 residues. V dropped 5 bases and J dropped 7; count of bases not matched to a gene: 11. The V gene's germline CDR1 is MNHEY and CDR2 SMNVEV (reference sequence). CDR3 protein: CASSRLSSGPNEQFF. CDR3 DNA sequence: TGTGCCAGCAGTCGTCTATCTAGCGGACCTAATGAGCAGTTCTTC.

This clonotype was counted between two and nine times. The gene calls are TRBV20-1 and TRBJ2-2, with 9 bases identical to TRBD2. Trimming removed 1 base from V and 7 bases from J; junction bases left unmatched: 4. Germline V gene sequence: CDR1 DFQATT, CDR2 SNEGSKA (reference sequence). The CDR3 is 14 residues long. The CDR3 DNA reads TGCAGTGCTAGAGGACTAGCGGCAGGCGGGGAGCTGTTTTTT. It codes for CSARGLAAGGELFF.

The sample holds many counts of this clonotype. J is TRBJ2-6 and V is TRBV20-1; D gene unclear. Deletions cut 5 bases from V and 4 bases from J, with 12 bases between. The CDR3 sequence is 14 residues long. Germline assignment: CDR1 DFQATT and CDR2 SNEGSKA (reference sequence). The DNA for the CDR3 is TGCAGTGCTCCCTCGATGTCCGGGGCCAACGTCCTGACTTTC. Its protein product is CSAPSMSGANVLTF.

The chain links TRBV15 to TRBJ2-3; the match to TRBD2 covers 7 bases. Germline lookup yields CDR1 LNHNV and CDR2 YYDKDF (reference sequence). V trimming: 3 bases; J trimming: 2 bases; junction bases outside the gene matches: 5. This CDR3 contains 15 residues. The CDR3 coding sequence is TGTGCCACCAGCAGGGCTAGCGGCTTCACAGATACGCAGTATTTT. It encodes CATSRASGFTDTQYF.

A few counts support this clonotype. The J gene is TRBJ2-1, the V gene TRBV28, with D possibly matching TRBD1 (5 bases). The germline gives CDR1 MDHEN, CDR2 SYDVKM. V dropped 2 bases and J dropped 6 bases, with 11 bases sitting between them. The length of the CDR3 is 14 residues. CDR3 sequence (DNA): TGTGCCAGCAGTTTAGGACATCCGGGCAATGAGCAGTTCTTC. The encoded protein is CASSLGHPGNEQFF.

This chain uses TRBV11-2 with TRBJ1-4; 9 bases agree with TRBD1. The CDR3 runs 16 residues. Germline CDR1 SGHAT, CDR2 FQNNGV. With V trimmed by 7 bases and J by 8 bases, 14 bases remained unmatched. The CDR3 loop is CASNSGQGGRGEKLFF. In nucleotides, the CDR3 is TGTGCCAGCAACTCGGGACAGGGCGGTCGGGGGGAAAAACTGTTTTTT.

The V and J genes are TRBV3-1 and TRBJ2-6; D is undetermined. This CDR3 comprises 19 residues. The V end was cut by 4 bases, the J end by 0 bases, with 19 bases between. Germline-derived CDR1 and CDR2 are LGHDT and YNNKEL (reference sequence). CDR3 residues: CASSPYQTLIPSGANVLTF. CDR3 nucleotide sequence: TGTGCCAGCAGCCCCTACCAGACGCTAATCCCCTCTGGGGCCAACGTCCTGACTTTC.

The chain couples TRBV5-1 to TRBJ1-4, with D unclear. The CDR3 is 13 amino acids. The V end lost 3 bases, the J end lost 8 bases, and 11 bases lay between the germline ends. Germline values: CDR1 SGHRS, CDR2 YFSETQ. DNA of the CDR3: TGCGCCAGCAGCTCTGGGCCAGCCGAAAAACTGTTTTTT. It is translated as CASSSGPAEKLFF. Based on the CDR3 plus reference TRBV5-1 and TRBJ1-4, the full variable domain is KAGVTQTPRYLIKTRGQQVTLSCSPISGHRSVSWYQQTPGQGLQFLFEYFSETQRNKGNFPGRFSGRQFSNSRSEMNVSTLELGDSALYLCASSSGPAEKLFFGSGTQLSVL.

The rearrangement links TRBV7-2 to TRBJ2-5, with a weak D call TRBD2 (5 bases). The last part of the DNA fits TRBJ2-7 better; the J call may be wrong. Germline V gene lookup returns CDR1 SGHTA and CDR2 FQGNSA. This CDR3 is 15 amino acids long. The CDR3 reads CASSLSTGSFYEQYF. In DNA form, the CDR3 reads TGTGCCAGCAGCCTTTCAACGGGATCCTTCTACGAGCAGTACTTC.

This chain uses TRBV5-1 with TRBJ2-1; no reliable D call. V was shortened by 0 bases and J by 8 bases, with 12 bases between the two germline ends. Germline CDR1 is SGHRS and CDR2 is YFSETQ. This CDR3 contains 14 residues. In nucleotides, the CDR3 is TGCGCCAGCAGCTTGGATTCTAGGGTTGATGAGCAGTTCTTC. Its protein is CASSLDSRVDEQFF.

This clonotype has a single count. The V gene is TRBV6-5, the J gene TRBJ1-2; D unclear. The CDR3 consists of 15 residues. The V end lost 0 bases, the J end lost 0 bases, and 8 bases lay between the germline ends. Germline CDR1 is MNHEY and CDR2 is SVGAGI. The CDR3 bases are TGTGCCAGCAGTTACTCGGTCCAGGCTAACTATGGCTACACCTTC. Translation gives CASSYSVQANYGYTF.

The chain recombines TRBV29-1 with TRBJ1-1; TRBD1 agrees at 8 bases. V was clipped by 6 bases and J by 4 bases; unmatched bases: 7. The CDR3 contains 13 residues. Germline CDR1 SQVTM, CDR2 ANQGSEA. CDR3 nucleotides: TGCAGCGTGATACAGGGGGTCGGCACTGAAGCTTTCTTT. It specifies CSVIQGVGTEAFF.

The chain has TRBV27 and TRBJ1-1; perhaps TRBD1 as D (5 bases). Germline assignment: CDR1 MNHEY and CDR2 SMNVEV (reference sequence). V was cut by 6 bases and J by 3 bases, with 11 bases left in between. The CDR3 spans 13 residues. The chain's CDR3 is CASRGGGDTEAFF. In nucleotides, the CDR3 is TGTGCCAGCAGGGGGGGAGGGGACACTGAAGCTTTCTTT.

This clonotype has more than one count but fewer than ten. The chain combines TRBV9 with TRBJ2-2; D may be TRBD1 or TRBD2 (5 bases each). CDR1 and CDR2 from the germline V gene are SGDLS and YYNGEE. This CDR3 comprises 15 residues. V gave up 4 bases and J gave up 4 bases, with 14 bases separating them. CDR3 loop: CASSFRGQGTGELFF. As DNA, the CDR3 is TGTGCCAGCAGCTTTAGAGGGCAGGGCACCGGGGAGCTGTTTTTT.

A word on this clonotype: Compared with germline, one end of the junction differs, possibly owing to a read error. The chain has TRBV29-1 and TRBJ2-5; 7 positions agree with TRBD2. Per germline, CDR1 SQVTM and CDR2 ANQGSEA. This CDR3 has 10 residues. For the CDR3, the DNA is TGCAGCGTTGTGCGGGAGAGCCAGTACTTC. It codes for CSVVRESQYF.

Only a few counts were recorded for this clonotype. The chain links TRBV12-3 or TRBV12-4 to TRBJ1-4; maybe TRBD1 (5 bases). This CDR3 has 13 residues. V gave up 5 bases and J gave up 8 bases, with 12 bases separating them. CDR3 nucleotide sequence: TGTGCCAGCAGTCCGTGGGGGGTAGAAAAACTGTTTTTT. Its translation: CASSPWGVEKLFF.

This clonotype was counted between two and nine times. The junction shows a germline mismatch at one end, possibly a read error. The chain is built from TRBV7-7 and TRBJ2-5; 7 bases fit TRBD2. Judging by the DNA end, TRBJ2-7 fits better; the J call may be wrong. The CDR3 runs to 15 residues. Germline CDR1 reads SSHAT; CDR2 reads FNYEAQ (reference sequence). CDR3 sequence (DNA): TGTGCTAGCAGCCTACATAGCGGGTACTCCTACGAGCAGTACTTC. It encodes CASSLHSGYSYEQYF.

CDR3 nucleotides: TGTGCCAGCAGACAAGTACTGGCGGGAGGGACAGATACGCAGTATTTT. As protein: CASRQVLAGGTDTQYF. This chain joins TRBV27 and TRBJ2-3; the match to TRBD2 covers 9 bases. The junction had 10 bases not matched to a gene; V was cut back by 6 bases and J by 3 bases. Germline CDR1 MNHEY, CDR2 SMNVEV (reference sequence). The length of the CDR3 is 16 residues.

This chain uses TRBV7-2 with TRBJ2-7, with D unclear. Germline-derived CDR1 and CDR2 are SGHTA and FQGNSA. There are 15 residues in the CDR3. V lost 1 base to trimming and J lost 2 bases, with 12 bases between them. The CDR3 nucleotides are TGTGCCAGCAGCTTAGGGACCCCGGCGACCTACGAGCAGTACTTC. Translated, it gives CASSLGTPATYEQYF.